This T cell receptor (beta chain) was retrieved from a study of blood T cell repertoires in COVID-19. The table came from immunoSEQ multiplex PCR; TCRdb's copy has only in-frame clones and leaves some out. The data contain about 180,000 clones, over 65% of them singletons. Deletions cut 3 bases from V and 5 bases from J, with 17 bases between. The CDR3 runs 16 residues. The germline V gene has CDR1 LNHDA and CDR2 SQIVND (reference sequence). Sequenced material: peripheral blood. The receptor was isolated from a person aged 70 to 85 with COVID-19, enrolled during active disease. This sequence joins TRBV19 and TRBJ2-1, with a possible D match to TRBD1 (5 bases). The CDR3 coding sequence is TGTGCCAGTAGTATTAGCAGGGTACTTCTTAACAATGAGCAGTTCTTC. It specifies CASSISRVLLNNEQFF.